These 13 T cell receptor beta chains came from one sample sequenced in a study of blood T cell repertoires in COVID-19. Assay used: immunoSEQ multiplex PCR; TCRdb lists only in-frame clones, some missing. The sample has 100,000 to 110,000 clones; around 85% are singletons. Source material: peripheral blood. These TCRs come from a human donor in a cohort sampled during active COVID-19.

V is TRBV5-1 and J is TRBJ2-7; 15 positions match TRBD2. Trimming removed 4 bases from V and 1 base from J; junction bases left unmatched: 3. Germline V lookup: CDR1 SGHRS, CDR2 YFSETQ. This CDR3 spans 16 amino acids. Here the CDR3 DNA reads TGCGCCAGCAGCAGGGGACTAGCGGGAGGTTCCTACGAGCAGTACTTC. Translation gives CASSRGLAGGSYEQYF.

This clone was counted a single time. The rearrangement joins TRBV5-1 to TRBJ2-7; no clear D gene. The CDR3 consists of 14 residues. The V gene's germline CDR1 is SGHRS and CDR2 YFSETQ. V lost 0 bases, J lost 3 bases, and 10 bases lay in between. The DNA for the CDR3 is TGCGCCAGCAGCTTGGTAGCTGGGTACTACGAGCAGTACTTC. Translation: CASSLVAGYYEQYF.

This chain links TRBV12-5 with TRBJ2-7, with a tentative D call TRBD1 (5 bases). Germline CDR1 is LGHNT and CDR2 is FRNRAP. The CDR3 is made up of 15 amino acids. Trimming took 0 bases from V and 5 from J, leaving 14 bases between them. In DNA form, the CDR3 reads TGTGCTAGTGGTTTGGTAAGGGGCCCGGCGGACGAGCAGTACTTC. It is translated as CASGLVRGPADEQYF. The full variable domain, with the rest looked up from reference TRBV12-5 and TRBJ2-7, is DARVTQTPRHKVTEMGQEVTMRCQPILGHNTVFWYRQTMMQGLELLAYFRNRAPLDDSGMPKDRFSAEMPDATLATLKIQPSEPRDSAVYFCASGLVRGPADEQYFGPGTRLTVT.

The rearrangement joins TRBV4-3 to TRBJ1-1; 9 positions match TRBD1. CDR1 is LGHNA and CDR2 is YSLEER in the germline V gene. The CDR3 covers 16 residues. Losses at the gene ends were 1 base for V and 1 base for J; bases not matched to a gene: 4. The chain's CDR3 is CASSQATGGKNTEAFF. In DNA, the CDR3 is TGCGCCAGCAGCCAAGCGACAGGGGGAAAGAACACTGAAGCTTTCTTT.

This clone was counted a few times. The chain employs TRBV11-3 and TRBJ2-5, with 8 positions matching TRBD1. This CDR3 is built from 14 residues. The germline gives CDR1 SGHNT, CDR2 YENEEA. The V and J ends lost 6 bases and 2 bases, in that order; junction bases with no gene match: 5. CDR3 in DNA: TGTGCCAGCAGTTTCGGGACAGGACAAGAGACCCAGTACTTC. The encoded protein is CASSFGTGQETQYF.

This clone was detected only a few times. The chain is built from TRBV2 and TRBJ1-1; possible D gene TRBD1, 6 bases. Germline values: CDR1 SNHLY, CDR2 FYNNEI. The length of the CDR3 is 15 residues. Between the trimmed V and J ends, which lost 6 bases and 5 bases, there was a span of 19 bases. The CDR3 coding sequence is TGTGCCAGCAGCTCTTTTGGACAGTGGTATACTGAAGCTTTCTTT. It codes for CASSSFGQWYTEAFF.

The gene calls are TRBV6-5 and TRBJ1-3; no firm D call. Germline lookup yields CDR1 MNHEY and CDR2 SVGAGI. The ends were cut back, 0 bases at V and 2 bases at J, with 2 bases in the middle. The CDR3 runs to 13 residues. The CDR3 DNA is TGTGCCAGCAGTTACTCCGCTGGAAACACCATATATTTT. This sequence encodes CASSYSAGNTIYF.

The chain employs TRBV9 and TRBJ2-7; a weak D match, TRBD1 (6 bases). V lost 4 bases to trimming and J lost 7 bases, with 15 bases between them. The CDR3 has 13 amino acids. Germline CDR1 and CDR2: SGDLS and YYNGEE. The CDR3 here is CASSPIPQGEQYF. CDR3 DNA: TGTGCCAGCAGCCCAATCCCCCAGGGGGAGCAGTACTTC.

V is TRBV2 and J is TRBJ2-1; the D gene is possibly TRBD2 (6 bases). Trimming took off 5 bases at V and 9 bases at J, with 11 bases between the two ends. The CDR3 has 12 residues. Germline V gene data show CDR1 as SNHLY and CDR2 as FYNNEI. CDR3 sequence reads: CASSYSGFEQFF. CDR3 DNA: TGTGCCAGCAGTTATAGCGGCTTTGAGCAGTTCTTC. Together with reference TRBV2 and TRBJ2-1, the CDR3 gives the full variable domain: EPEVTQTPSHQVTQMGQEVILRCVPISNHLYFYWYRQILGQKVEFLVSFYNNEISEKSEIFDDQFSVERPDGSNFTLKIRSTKLEDSAMYFCASSYSGFEQFFGPGTRLTVL.

Written as DNA, the CDR3 is TGTGCCAGCAGCGTAGAACAGTCCCCTGGAAACACCATATATTTT. Translated: CASSVEQSPGNTIYF. V usage is TRBV9 and J usage is TRBJ1-3, with unresolved D. In germline, CDR1 is SGDLS, CDR2 YYNGEE. CDR3 size: 15 residues. Trimming shortened V by 0 bases and J by 2 bases, and 9 bases separated the two germline ends. Complete variable domain (other parts from reference TRBV9 and TRBJ1-3): DSGVTQTPKHLITATGQRVTLRCSPRSGDLSVYWYQQSLDQGLQFLIQYYNGEERAKGNILERFSAQQFPDLHSELNLSSLELGDSALYFCASSVEQSPGNTIYFGEGSWLTVV.

CDR3 bases: TGTGCCAGCAGCGTAGGCGACAGGTCCTACGAGCAGTACTTC. This sequence encodes CASSVGDRSYEQYF. This rearrangement joins TRBV9 to TRBJ2-7; possible D gene TRBD1, 6 bases. Germline CDR1 and CDR2: SGDLS and YYNGEE. The CDR3 runs to 14 residues. The V end lost 0 bases, the J end lost 1 base, and 8 bases lay between the germline ends.

This chain links TRBV4-1 with TRBJ2-1; 10 bases align to TRBD2. Trimming took 0 bases from V and 7 from J; bases not matched to a gene: 12. Germline V gene sequence: CDR1 MGHRA, CDR2 YSYEKL. The CDR3 is 18 residues long. For the CDR3, the DNA is TGCGCCAGCAGCCAAGATGTCCTTAGCGGGAGGAGTCGTAATGAGCAGTTCTTC. Translated: CASSQDVLSGRSRNEQFF.

The gene calls are TRBV6-2 or TRBV6-3 and TRBJ1-1; unclear D gene. Germline V gene data show CDR1 as MNHEY and CDR2 as SVGEGT. This CDR3 spans 13 amino acids. The ends were cut back, 5 bases at V and 5 bases at J, with 12 bases in the middle. The DNA for the CDR3 is TGTGCCAGCAGTCTGCGGGGAGAAACTGAAGCTTTCTTT. Protein: CASSLRGETEAFF.